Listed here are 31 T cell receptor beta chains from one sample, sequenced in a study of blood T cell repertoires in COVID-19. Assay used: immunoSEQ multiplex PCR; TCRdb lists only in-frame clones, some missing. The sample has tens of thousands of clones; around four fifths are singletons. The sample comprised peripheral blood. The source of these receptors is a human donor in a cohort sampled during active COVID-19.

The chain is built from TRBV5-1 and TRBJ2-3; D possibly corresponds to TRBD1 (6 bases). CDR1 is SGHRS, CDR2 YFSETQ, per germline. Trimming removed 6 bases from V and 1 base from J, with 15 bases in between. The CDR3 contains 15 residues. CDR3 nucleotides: TGCGCCAGCACTTTGGGACATGTCGGCACAGATACGCAGTATTTT. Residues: CASTLGHVGTDTQYF. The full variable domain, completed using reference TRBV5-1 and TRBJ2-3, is KAGVTQTPRYLIKTRGQQVTLSCSPISGHRSVSWYQQTPGQGLQFLFEYFSETQRNKGNFPGRFSGRQFSNSRSEMNVSTLELGDSALYLCASTLGHVGTDTQYFGPGTRLTVL.

As DNA, the CDR3 is TGCAGCGTTGAAGATAACCAGCCGGGGTACTTC. It codes for CSVEDNQPGYF. The chain combines TRBV29-1 with TRBJ2-5; D is unclear. The germline V gene encodes CDR1 SQVTM and CDR2 ANQGSEA. Trimming pared 0 bases from V and 13 bases from J, leaving 12 bases between. The CDR3 covers 11 residues.

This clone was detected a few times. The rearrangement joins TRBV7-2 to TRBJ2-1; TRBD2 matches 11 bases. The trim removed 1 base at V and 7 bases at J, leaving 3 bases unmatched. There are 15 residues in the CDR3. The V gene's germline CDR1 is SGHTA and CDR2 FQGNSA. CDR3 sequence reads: CASSLDLAGGNEQFF. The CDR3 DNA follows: TGTGCCAGCAGCTTAGATCTAGCGGGGGGTAATGAGCAGTTCTTC.

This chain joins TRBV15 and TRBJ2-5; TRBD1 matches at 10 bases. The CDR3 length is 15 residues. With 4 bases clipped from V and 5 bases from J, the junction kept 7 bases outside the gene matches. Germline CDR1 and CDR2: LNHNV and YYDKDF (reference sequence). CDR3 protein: CATSTGETGGETQYF. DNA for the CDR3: TGTGCCACCAGCACAGGGGAGACAGGGGGCGAGACCCAGTACTTC.

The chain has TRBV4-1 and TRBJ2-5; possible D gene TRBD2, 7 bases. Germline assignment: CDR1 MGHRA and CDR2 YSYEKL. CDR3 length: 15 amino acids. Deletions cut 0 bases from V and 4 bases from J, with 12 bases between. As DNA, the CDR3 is TGCGCCAGCAGCCAAGATACAGGGAGGGGAGAGACCCAGTACTTC. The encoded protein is CASSQDTGRGETQYF.

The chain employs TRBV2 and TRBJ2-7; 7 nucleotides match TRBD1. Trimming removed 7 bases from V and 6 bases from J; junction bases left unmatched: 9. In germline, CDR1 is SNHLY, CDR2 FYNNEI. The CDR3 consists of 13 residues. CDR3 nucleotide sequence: TGTGCCAGCAATCGCGACAGGGTGGGCGAGCAGTACTTC. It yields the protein CASNRDRVGEQYF. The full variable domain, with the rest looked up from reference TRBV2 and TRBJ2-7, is EPEVTQTPSHQVTQMGQEVILRCVPISNHLYFYWYRQILGQKVEFLVSFYNNEISEKSEIFDDQFSVERPDGSNFTLKIRSTKLEDSAMYFCASNRDRVGEQYFGPGTRLTVT.

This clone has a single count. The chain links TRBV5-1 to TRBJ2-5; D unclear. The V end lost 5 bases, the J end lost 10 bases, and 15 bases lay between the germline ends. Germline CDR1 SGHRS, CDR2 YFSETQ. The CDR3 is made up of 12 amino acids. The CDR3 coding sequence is TGCGCCAGCAGGGTTCGATTCGAGGACCAGTACTTC. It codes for CASRVRFEDQYF.

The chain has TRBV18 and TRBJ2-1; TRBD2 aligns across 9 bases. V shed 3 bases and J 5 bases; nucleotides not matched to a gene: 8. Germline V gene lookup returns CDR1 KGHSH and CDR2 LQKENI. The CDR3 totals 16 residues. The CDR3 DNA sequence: TGTGCCAGCTCACCCTTGCGCGGGGGGGCGAACAATGAGCAGTTCTTC. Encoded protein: CASSPLRGGANNEQFF.

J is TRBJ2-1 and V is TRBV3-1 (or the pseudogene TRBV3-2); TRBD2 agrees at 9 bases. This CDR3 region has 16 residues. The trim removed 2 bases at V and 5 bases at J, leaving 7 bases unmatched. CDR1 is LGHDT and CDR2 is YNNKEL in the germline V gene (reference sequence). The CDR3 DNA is TGTGCCAGCAGCCAAACCGGGACTAGCCCTAACAATGAGCAGTTCTTC. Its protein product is CASSQTGTSPNNEQFF.

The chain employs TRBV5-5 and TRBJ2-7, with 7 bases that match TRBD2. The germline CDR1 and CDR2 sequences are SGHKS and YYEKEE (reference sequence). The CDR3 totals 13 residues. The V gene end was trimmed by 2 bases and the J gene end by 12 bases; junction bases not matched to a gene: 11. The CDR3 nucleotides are TGTGCCAGCAGCTTTTACACTAGCGAGTTCTGGTACTTC. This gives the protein CASSFYTSEFWYF.

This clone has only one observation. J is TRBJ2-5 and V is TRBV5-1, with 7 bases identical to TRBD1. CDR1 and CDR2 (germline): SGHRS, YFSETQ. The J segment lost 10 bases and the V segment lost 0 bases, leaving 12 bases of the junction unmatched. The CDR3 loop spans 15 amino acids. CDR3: CASSLGHRGIHDQYF. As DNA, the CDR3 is TGCGCCAGCAGCTTGGGGCACAGGGGAATTCATGACCAGTACTTC.

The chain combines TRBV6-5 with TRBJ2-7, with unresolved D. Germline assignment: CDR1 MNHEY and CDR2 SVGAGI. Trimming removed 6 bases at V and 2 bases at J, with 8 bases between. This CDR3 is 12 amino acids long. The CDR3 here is CASRGNTYEQYF. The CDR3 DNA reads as TGTGCCAGCAGGGGCAATACCTACGAGCAGTACTTC.

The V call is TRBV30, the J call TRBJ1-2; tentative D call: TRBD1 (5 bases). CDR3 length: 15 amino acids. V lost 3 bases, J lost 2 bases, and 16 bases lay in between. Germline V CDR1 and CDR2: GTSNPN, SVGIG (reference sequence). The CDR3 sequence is CAWRAGGSTNYGYTF. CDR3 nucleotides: TGTGCCTGGAGGGCCGGGGGGTCAACCAACTATGGCTACACCTTC.

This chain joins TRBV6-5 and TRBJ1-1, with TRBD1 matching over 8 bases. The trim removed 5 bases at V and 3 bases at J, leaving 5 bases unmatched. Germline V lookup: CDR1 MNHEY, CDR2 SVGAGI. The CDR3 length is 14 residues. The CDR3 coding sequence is TGTGCCAGCAGTCCGAACAGGGGGGACACTGAAGCTTTCTTT. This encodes CASSPNRGDTEAFF.

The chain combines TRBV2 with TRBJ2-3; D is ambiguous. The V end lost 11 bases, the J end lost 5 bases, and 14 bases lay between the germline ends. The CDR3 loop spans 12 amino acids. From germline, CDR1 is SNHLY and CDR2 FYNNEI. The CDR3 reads CAPKLVGDTQYF. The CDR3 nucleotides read TGTGCCCCCAAGCTAGTGGGAGATACGCAGTATTTT. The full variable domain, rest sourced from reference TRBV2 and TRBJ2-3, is EPEVTQTPSHQVTQMGQEVILRCVPISNHLYFYWYRQILGQKVEFLVSFYNNEISEKSEIFDDQFSVERPDGSNFTLKIRSTKLEDSAMYFCAPKLVGDTQYFGPGTRLTVL.

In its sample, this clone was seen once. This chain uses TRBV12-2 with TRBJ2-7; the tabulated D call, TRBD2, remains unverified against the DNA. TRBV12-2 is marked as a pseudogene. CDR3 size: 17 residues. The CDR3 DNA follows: TGTGCAAGTCGTTGTTCATCTAGCGGGAGGACCCAGCACGAGCAGTACTTC. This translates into CASRCSSSGRTQHEQYF.

CDR3 bases: TGCGCCAGCAGCCAAGACGGACATTCTCGCTCTGAGCAGTACTTC. Translating it yields CASSQDGHSRSEQYF. The V and J genes are TRBV4-1 and TRBJ2-7, with D maybe TRBD1 (5 bases). The CDR3 sequence is 15 residues long. The V gene lost 0 bases and the J gene lost 7 bases, with 16 bases spanning the gap. Germline V gene data show CDR1 as MGHRA and CDR2 as YSYEKL.

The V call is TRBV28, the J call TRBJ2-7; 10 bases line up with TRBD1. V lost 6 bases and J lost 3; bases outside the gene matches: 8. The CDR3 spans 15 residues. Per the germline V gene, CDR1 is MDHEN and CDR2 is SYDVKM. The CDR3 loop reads CASSLTGTGVYEQYF. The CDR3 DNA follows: TGTGCCAGCAGCCTAACCGGGACAGGGGTCTACGAGCAGTACTTC.

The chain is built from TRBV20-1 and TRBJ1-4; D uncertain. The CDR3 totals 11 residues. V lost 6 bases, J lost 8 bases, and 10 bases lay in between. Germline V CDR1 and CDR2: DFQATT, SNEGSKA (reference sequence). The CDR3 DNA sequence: TGCAGTGCCATTTACGGGGAAAAACTGTTTTTT. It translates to CSAIYGEKLFF.

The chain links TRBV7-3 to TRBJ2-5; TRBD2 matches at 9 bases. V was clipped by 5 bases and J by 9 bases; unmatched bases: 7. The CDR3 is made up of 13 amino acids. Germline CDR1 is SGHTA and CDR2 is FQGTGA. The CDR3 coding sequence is TGTGCCAGCAGCAACGGACTAGCGCAGGCCCAGTACTTC. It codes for CASSNGLAQAQYF. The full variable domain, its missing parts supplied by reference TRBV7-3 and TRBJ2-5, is GAGVSQTPSNKVTEKGKYVELRCDPISGHTALYWYRQSLGQGPEFLIYFQGTGAADDSGLPNDRFFAVRPEGSVSTLKIQRTERGDSAVYLCASSNGLAQAQYFGPGTRLLVL.

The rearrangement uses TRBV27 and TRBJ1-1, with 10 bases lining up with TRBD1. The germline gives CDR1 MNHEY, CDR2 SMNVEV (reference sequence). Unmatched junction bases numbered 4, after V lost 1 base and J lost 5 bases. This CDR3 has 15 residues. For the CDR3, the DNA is TGTGCCAGCAGTTTATTTGGGACAGGGGAGACTGAAGCTTTCTTT. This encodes CASSLFGTGETEAFF.

CDR3 in DNA: TGTGCCAGCAGATTACAGGGGTTCGGAGCTTTCTTT. Translating it yields CASRLQGFGAFF. This chain connects TRBV28 to TRBJ1-1, with TRBD1 identical over 7 bases. Germline V gene data show CDR1 as MDHEN and CDR2 as SYDVKM. The CDR3 has 12 residues. With 6 bases clipped from V and 10 bases from J, the junction kept 8 bases outside the gene matches.

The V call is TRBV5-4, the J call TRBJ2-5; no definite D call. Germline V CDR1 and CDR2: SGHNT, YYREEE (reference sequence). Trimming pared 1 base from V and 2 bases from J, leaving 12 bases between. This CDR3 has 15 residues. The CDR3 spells CASSLRTVTQETQYF. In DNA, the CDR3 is TGTGCCAGCAGCTTGCGAACGGTGACACAAGAGACCCAGTACTTC. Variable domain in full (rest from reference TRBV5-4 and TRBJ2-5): ETGVTQSPTHLIKTRGQQVTLRCSSQSGHNTVSWYQQALGQGPQFIFQYYREEENGRGNFPPRFSGLQFPNYSSELNVNALELDDSALYLCASSLRTVTQETQYFGPGTRLLVL.

CDR3 loop: CASRLRDRGTYEQYF. The CDR3 region has the DNA TGTGCCAGTAGGCTCCGGGACAGGGGTACCTACGAGCAGTACTTC. V usage is TRBV19 and J usage is TRBJ2-7; TRBD1 aligns across 10 bases. CDR1 is LNHDA and CDR2 is SQIVND in the germline V gene (reference sequence). This CDR3 is built from 15 residues. V was clipped by 6 bases and J by 2 bases; unmatched bases: 7.

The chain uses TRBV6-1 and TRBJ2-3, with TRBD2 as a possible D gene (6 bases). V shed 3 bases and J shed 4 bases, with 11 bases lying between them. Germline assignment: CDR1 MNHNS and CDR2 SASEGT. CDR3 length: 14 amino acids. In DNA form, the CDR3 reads TGTGCCAGCAGTGACGGGGGAAAGGCAGATACGCAGTATTTT. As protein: CASSDGGKADTQYF.

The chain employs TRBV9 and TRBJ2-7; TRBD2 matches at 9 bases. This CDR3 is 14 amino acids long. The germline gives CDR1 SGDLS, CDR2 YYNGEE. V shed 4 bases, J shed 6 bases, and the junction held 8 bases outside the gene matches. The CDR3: CASSNSGSRGEQYF. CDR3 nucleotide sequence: TGTGCCAGCAGCAATAGCGGGAGTCGTGGCGAGCAGTACTTC.

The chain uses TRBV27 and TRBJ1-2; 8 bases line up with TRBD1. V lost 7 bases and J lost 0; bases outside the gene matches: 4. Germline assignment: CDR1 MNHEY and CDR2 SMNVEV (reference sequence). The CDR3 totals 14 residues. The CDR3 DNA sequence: TGTGCCAGCACCCGGACAGGGTCTAACTATGGCTACACCTTC. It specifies CASTRTGSNYGYTF.

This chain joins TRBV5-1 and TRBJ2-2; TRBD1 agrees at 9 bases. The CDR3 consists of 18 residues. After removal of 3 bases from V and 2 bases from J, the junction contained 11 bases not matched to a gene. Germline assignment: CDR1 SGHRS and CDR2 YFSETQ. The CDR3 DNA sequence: TGCGCCAGCAGCTGGACGCCGGGACAGGGACCTAACACCGGGGAGCTGTTTTTT. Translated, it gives CASSWTPGQGPNTGELFF. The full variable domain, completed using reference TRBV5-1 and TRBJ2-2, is KAGVTQTPRYLIKTRGQQVTLSCSPISGHRSVSWYQQTPGQGLQFLFEYFSETQRNKGNFPGRFSGRQFSNSRSEMNVSTLELGDSALYLCASSWTPGQGPNTGELFFGEGSRLTVL.

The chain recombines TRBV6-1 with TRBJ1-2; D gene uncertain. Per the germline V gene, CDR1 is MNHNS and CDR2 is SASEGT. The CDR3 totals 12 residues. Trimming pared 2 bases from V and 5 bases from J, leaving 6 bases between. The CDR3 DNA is TGTGCCAGCAGTGAATGGGAGTATGGCTACACCTTC. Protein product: CASSEWEYGYTF.

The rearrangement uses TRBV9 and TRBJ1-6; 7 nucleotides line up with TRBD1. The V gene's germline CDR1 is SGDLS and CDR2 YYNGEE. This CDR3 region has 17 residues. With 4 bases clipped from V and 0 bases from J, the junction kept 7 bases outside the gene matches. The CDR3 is CASSRQGVSSYNSPLHF. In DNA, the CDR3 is TGTGCCAGCAGCCGACAGGGCGTCAGCTCCTATAATTCACCCCTCCACTTT.

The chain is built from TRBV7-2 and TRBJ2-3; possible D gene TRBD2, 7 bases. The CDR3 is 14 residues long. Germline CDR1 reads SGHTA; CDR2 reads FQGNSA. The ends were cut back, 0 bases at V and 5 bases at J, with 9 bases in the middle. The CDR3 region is CASSLAGGRDTQYF. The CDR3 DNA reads TGTGCCAGCAGCTTAGCGGGGGGGCGAGATACGCAGTATTTT. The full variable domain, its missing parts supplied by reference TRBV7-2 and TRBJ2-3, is GAGVSQSPSNKVTEKGKDVELRCDPISGHTALYWYRQSLGQGLEFLIYFQGNSAPDKSGLPSDRFSAERTGGSVSTLTIQRTQQEDSAVYLCASSLAGGRDTQYFGPGTRLTVL.